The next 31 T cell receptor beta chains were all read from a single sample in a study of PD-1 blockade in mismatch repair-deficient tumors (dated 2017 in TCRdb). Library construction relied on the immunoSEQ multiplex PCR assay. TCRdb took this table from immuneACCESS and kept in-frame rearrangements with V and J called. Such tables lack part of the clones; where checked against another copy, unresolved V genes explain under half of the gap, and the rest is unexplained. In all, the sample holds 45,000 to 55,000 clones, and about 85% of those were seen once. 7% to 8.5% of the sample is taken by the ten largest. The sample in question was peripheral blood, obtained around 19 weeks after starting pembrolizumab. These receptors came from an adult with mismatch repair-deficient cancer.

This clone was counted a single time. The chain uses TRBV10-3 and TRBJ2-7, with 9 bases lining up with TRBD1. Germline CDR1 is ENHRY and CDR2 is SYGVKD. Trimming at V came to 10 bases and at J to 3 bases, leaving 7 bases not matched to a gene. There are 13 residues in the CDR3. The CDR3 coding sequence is TGTGCCAGCAGGACAGGGGCAGGCTACGAGCAGTACTTC. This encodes CASRTGAGYEQYF.

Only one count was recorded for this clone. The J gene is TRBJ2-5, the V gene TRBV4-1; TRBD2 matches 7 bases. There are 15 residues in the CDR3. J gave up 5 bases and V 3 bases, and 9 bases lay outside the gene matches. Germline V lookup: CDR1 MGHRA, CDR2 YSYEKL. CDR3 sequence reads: CASSHLGEGGETQYF. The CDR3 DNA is TGCGCCAGCAGCCACTTGGGGGAGGGAGGCGAGACCCAGTACTTC.

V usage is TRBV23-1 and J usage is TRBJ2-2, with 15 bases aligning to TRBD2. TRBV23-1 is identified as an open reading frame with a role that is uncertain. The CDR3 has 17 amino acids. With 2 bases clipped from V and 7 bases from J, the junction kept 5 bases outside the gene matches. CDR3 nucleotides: TGCGCCAGCAGTCAAGGACTAGCGGGAGGGCCGGTCGGGGAGCTGTTTTTT. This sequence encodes CASSQGLAGGPVGELFF.

CDR3 DNA: TGTGCCAGTAGTATTCGGGGCCTGGGTGAAAAACTGTTTTTT. Translating it yields CASSIRGLGEKLFF. The V gene is TRBV19, the J gene TRBJ1-4; perhaps TRBD1 as D (5 bases). With 3 bases removed from V and 7 bases from J, the gap between germline ends came to 12 bases. The CDR3 sequence is 14 residues long. Per germline, CDR1 LNHDA and CDR2 SQIVND (reference sequence).

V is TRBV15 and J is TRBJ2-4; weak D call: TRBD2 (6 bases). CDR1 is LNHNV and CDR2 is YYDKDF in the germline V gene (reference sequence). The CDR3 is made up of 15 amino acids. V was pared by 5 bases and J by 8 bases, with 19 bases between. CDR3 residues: CATSAGTGVADIQYF. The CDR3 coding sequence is TGTGCCACCAGCGCCGGGACCGGAGTAGCGGACATTCAGTACTTC. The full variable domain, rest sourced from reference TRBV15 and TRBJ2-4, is DAMVIQNPRYQVTQFGKPVTLSCSQTLNHNVMYWYQQKSSQAPKLLFHYYDKDFNNEADTPDNFQSRRPNTSFCFLDIRSPGLGDTAMYLCATSAGTGVADIQYFGAGTRLSVL.

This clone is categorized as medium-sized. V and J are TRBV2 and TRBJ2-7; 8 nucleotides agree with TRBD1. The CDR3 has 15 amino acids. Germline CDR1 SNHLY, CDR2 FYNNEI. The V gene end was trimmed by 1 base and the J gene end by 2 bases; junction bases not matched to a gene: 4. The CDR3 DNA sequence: TGTGCCAGCAGTGAAGAGGACAGGGCTCCCTACGAGCAGTACTTC. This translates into CASSEEDRAPYEQYF.

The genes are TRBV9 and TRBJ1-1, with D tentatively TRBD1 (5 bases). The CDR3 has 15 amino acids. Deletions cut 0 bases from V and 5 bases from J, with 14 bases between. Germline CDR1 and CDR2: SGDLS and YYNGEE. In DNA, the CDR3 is TGTGCCAGCAGCGTAGGCGTCGCCCAGGGTACTGAAGCTTTCTTT. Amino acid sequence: CASSVGVAQGTEAFF.

The CDR3 bases are TGTGCCAGTAGTATCCTACAGGCCGGGCGTAACTATGGCTACACCTTC. This sequence encodes CASSILQAGRNYGYTF. The J gene is TRBJ1-2, the V gene TRBV19, with D possibly being TRBD1 (5 bases). The CDR3 consists of 16 residues. Per germline, CDR1 LNHDA and CDR2 SQIVND (reference sequence). Trimming stripped 3 bases from V and 1 base from J, with 15 bases between.

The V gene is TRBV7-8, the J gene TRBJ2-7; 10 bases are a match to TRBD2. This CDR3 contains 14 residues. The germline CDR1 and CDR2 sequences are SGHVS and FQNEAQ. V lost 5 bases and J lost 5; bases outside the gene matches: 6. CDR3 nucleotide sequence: TGTGCCAGCAGCCGAGCCGGGACTAGCGACGAGCAGTACTTC. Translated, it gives CASSRAGTSDEQYF.

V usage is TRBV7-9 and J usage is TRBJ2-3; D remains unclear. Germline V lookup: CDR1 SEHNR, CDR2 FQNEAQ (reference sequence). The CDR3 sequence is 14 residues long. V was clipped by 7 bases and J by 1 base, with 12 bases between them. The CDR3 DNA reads TGTGCCAGCAACAACCTCAGGCGCACAGATACGCAGTATTTT. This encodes CASNNLRRTDTQYF.

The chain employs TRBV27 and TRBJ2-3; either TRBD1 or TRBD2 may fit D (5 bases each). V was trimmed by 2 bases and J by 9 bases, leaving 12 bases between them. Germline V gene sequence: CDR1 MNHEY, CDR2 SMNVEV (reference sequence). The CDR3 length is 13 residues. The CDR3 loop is CASSLNGAFTQYF. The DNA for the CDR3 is TGTGCCAGCAGTTTAAACGGGGCTTTCACGCAGTATTTT.

The CDR3 is CASSDGPGTDTQYF. The CDR3 DNA reads as TGTGCCAGCAGTGACGGGCCCGGAACAGATACGCAGTATTTT. The genes are TRBV6-4 and TRBJ2-3; D is undetermined. This CDR3 has 14 amino acids. V lost 2 bases and J 3 bases, leaving 9 bases between the germline ends. CDR1 is MRHNA, CDR2 SNTAGT, per germline.

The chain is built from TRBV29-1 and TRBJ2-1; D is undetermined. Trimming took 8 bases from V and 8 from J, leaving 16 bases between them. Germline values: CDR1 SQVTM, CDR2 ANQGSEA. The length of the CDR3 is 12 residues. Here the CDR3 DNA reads TGCAGCTCCGAAGGTGGGGTTTATGAGCAGTTCTTC. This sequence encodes CSSEGGVYEQFF.

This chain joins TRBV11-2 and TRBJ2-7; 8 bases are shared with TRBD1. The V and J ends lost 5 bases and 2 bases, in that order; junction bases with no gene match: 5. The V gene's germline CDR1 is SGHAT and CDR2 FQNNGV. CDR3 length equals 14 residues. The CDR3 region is CASSRGTGTYEQYF. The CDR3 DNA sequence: TGTGCCAGCAGCCGGGGGACAGGAACCTACGAGCAGTACTTC. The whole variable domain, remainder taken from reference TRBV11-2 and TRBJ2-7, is EAGVAQSPRYKIIEKRQSVAFWCNPISGHATLYWYQQILGQGPKLLIQFQNNGVVDDSQLPKDRFSAERLKGVDSTLKIQPAKLEDSAVYLCASSRGTGTYEQYFGPGTRLTVT.

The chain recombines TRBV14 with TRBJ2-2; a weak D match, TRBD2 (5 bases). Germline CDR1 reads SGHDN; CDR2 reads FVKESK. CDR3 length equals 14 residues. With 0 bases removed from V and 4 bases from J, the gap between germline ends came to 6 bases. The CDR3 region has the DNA TGTGCCAGCAGCCAAGAAGGGAGCACCGGGGAGCTGTTTTTT. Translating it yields CASSQEGSTGELFF. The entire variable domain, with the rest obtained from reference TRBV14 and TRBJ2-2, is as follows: EAGVTQFPSHSVIEKGQTVTLRCDPISGHDNLYWYRRVMGKEIKFLLHFVKESKQDESGMPNNRFLAERTGGTYSTLKVQPAELEDSGVYFCASSQEGSTGELFFGEGSRLTVL.

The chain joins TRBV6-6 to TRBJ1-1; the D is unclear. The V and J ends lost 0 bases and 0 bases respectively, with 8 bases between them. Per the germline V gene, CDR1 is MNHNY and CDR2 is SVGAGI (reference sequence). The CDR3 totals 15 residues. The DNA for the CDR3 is TGTGCCAGCAGTTACTCAAGGAGCCTGAACACTGAAGCTTTCTTT. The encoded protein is CASSYSRSLNTEAFF.

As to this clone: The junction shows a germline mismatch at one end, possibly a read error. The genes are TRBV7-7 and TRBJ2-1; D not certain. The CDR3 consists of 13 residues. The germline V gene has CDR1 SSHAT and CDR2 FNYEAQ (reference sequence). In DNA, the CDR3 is TGTGCTAGCAGCCCTGACATATACAATGAGCAGTTCTTC. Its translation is CASSPDIYNEQFF.

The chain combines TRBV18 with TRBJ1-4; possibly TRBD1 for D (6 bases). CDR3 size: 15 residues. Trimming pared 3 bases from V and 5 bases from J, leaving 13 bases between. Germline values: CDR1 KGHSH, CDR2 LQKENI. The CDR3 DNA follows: TGTGCCAGCTCACCGTCCGGGACATTCAATGAAAAACTGTTTTTT. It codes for CASSPSGTFNEKLFF.

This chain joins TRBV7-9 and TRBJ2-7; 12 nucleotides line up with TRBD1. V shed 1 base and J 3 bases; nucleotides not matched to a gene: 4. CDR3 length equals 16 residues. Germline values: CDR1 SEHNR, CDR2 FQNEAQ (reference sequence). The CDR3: CASSLGGTGGGYEQYF. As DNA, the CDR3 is TGTGCCAGCAGCTTAGGAGGGACAGGGGGCGGCTACGAGCAGTACTTC. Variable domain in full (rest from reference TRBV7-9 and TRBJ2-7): DTGVSQNPRHKITKRGQNVTFRCDPISEHNRLYWYRQTLGQGPEFLTYFQNEAQLEKSRLLSDRFSAERPKGSFSTLEIQRTEQGDSAMYLCASSLGGTGGGYEQYFGPGTRLTVT.

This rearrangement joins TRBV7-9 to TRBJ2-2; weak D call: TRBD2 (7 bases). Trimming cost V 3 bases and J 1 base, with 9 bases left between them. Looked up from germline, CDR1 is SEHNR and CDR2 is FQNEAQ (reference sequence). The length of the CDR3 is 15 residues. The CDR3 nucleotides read TGTGCCAGCAGCTTCGGGGGGCAGAACACCGGGGAGCTGTTTTTT. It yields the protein CASSFGGQNTGELFF.

The CDR3 spells CASSPPAETGRFGELFF. CDR3 coding DNA: TGTGCCAGCTCACCACCCGCCGAGACAGGGAGGTTCGGGGAGCTGTTTTTT. The V call is TRBV18, the J call TRBJ2-2; a weak D match, TRBD1 (7 bases). The CDR3 totals 17 residues. Trimming left V 0 bases short and J 7 bases short, with 18 bases between. Looked up from germline, CDR1 is KGHSH and CDR2 is LQKENI.

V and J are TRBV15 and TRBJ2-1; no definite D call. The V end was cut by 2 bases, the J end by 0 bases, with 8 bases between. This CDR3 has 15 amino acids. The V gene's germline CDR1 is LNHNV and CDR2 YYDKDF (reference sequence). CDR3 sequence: CATSRSASSYNEQFF. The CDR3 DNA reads TGTGCCACCAGCAGATCCGCTAGCTCCTACAATGAGCAGTTCTTC.

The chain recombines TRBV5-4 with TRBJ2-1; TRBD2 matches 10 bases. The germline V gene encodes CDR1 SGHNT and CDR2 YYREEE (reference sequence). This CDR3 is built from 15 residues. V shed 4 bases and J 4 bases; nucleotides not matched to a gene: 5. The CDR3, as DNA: TGTGCCAGCAGCAACCTAGCGGGGGAATACAATGAGCAGTTCTTC. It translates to CASSNLAGEYNEQFF.

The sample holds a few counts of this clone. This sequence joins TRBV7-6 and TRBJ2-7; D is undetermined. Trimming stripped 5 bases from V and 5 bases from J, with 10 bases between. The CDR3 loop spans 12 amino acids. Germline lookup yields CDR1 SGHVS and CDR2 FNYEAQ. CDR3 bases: TGTGCCAGCAGCCCGCGGTGGGACGAGCAGTACTTC. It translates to CASSPRWDEQYF.

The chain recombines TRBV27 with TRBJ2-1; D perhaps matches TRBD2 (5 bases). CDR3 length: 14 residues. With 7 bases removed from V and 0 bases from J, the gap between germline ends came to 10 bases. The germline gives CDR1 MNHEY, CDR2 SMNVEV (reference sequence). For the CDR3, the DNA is TGTGCCAGCACAACCGGGAACTCCTACAATGAGCAGTTCTTC. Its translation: CASTTGNSYNEQFF.

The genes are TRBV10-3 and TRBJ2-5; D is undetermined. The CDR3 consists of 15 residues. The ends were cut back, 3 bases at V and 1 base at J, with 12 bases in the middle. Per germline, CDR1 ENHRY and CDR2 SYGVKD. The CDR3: CAISDRHSGQETQYF. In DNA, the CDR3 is TGTGCCATCAGTGATCGACACAGTGGCCAAGAGACCCAGTACTTC.

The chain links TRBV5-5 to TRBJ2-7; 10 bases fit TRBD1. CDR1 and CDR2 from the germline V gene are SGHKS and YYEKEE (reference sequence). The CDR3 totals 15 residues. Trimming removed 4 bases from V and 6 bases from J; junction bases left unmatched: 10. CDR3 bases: TGTGCCAGCAGCCTGATGACAGGGGGCTCGGGCGAGCAGTACTTC. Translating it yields CASSLMTGGSGEQYF.

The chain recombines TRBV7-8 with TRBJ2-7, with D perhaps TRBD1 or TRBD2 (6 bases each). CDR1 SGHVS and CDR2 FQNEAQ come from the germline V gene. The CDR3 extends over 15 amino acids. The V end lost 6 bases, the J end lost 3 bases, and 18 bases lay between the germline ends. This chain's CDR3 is CASRSGGGGGYEQYF. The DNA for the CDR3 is TGTGCCAGCAGGTCCGGAGGAGGAGGGGGCTACGAGCAGTACTTC.

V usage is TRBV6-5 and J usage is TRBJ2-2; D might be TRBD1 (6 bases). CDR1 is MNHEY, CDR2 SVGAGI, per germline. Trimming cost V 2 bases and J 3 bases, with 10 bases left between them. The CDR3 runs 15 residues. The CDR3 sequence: CASSYTRQDTGELFF. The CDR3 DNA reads TGTGCCAGCAGTTACACCCGACAGGACACCGGGGAGCTGTTTTTT.

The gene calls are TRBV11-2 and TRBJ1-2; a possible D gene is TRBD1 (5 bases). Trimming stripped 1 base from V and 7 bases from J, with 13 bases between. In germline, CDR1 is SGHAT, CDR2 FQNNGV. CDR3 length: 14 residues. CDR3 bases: TGTGCCAGCAGCTTAGGCCCCACGACAGCTGGCTACACCTTC. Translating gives CASSLGPTTAGYTF.

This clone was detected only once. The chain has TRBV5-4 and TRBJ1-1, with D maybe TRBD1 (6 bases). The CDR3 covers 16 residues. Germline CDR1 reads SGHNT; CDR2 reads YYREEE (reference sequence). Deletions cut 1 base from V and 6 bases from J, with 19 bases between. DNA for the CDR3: TGTGCCAGCAGCTTGCCCTTTGACAGGCCCGGGGCTGAAGCTTTCTTT. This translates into CASSLPFDRPGAEAFF.